A selection of T cell receptor beta chains follows, all from one sample in a study of T-cell reconstitution after alpha-beta-depleted transplantation in children. Each CDR3 protein is one row after TCRdb ran MiXCR on the PCR reads. The sample has 250,000 to 400,000 distinct CDR3 sequences, around 20% seen once. Source: PBMCs, mostly from graft donor cells, taken 180 days after TCRalphabeta/CD19-depleted stem cell transplant. Source of these receptors: a male patient younger than 18 who had a stem cell transplant for acute lymphoblastic leukemia, so the T cells may come from the graft donor. Both conserved end residues are part of each CDR3. A D gene is named only where the DNA matches it firmly. Where a row states a size, it is once, few, many or the class of an expanded clone; other rows omit it.

d_call: TRBD2
clone_size: many
v_call: TRBV5-1
cdr3_length: 16
j_call: TRBJ2-3
cdr3_aa: CASSLLRDYYTDTQYF
cdr3_nt: TGCGCCAGCAGCCTCCTCCGGGACTATTACACAGATACGCAGTATTTT

d_call: NA
clone_size: few
v_call: TRBV20-1
cdr3_length: 16
j_call: TRBJ1-5
cdr3_aa: CSARALLDSSNQPQHF
cdr3_nt: TGCAGTGCTAGAGCTCTGCTCGACAGCTCTAATCAGCCCCAGCATTTT

d_call: TRBD1
clone_size: NA
v_call: TRBV20-1
cdr3_length: 14
j_call: TRBJ2-5
cdr3_aa: CSARDGTGQETQYF
cdr3_nt: TGCAGTGCTAGAGATGGGACAGGGCAAGAGACCCAGTACTTC

d_call: NA
clone_size: few
v_call: TRBV29-1
cdr3_length: 11
j_call: TRBJ1-2
cdr3_aa: CSCREGGGYTF
cdr3_nt: TGCAGCTGTCGGGAGGGAGGAGGCTACACCTTC

d_call: TRBD1
clone_size: NA
v_call: TRBV28
cdr3_length: 15
j_call: TRBJ1-4
cdr3_aa: CASSSTGGTNEKLFF
cdr3_nt: TGTGCCAGCAGCAGTACAGGGGGTACTAATGAAAAACTGTTTTTT

d_call: NA
clone_size: NA
v_call: TRBV5-1
cdr3_length: 14
j_call: TRBJ1-5
cdr3_aa: CASSLGLSTGPQHF
cdr3_nt: TGCGCCAGCAGCCTGGGACTATCTACGGGGCCCCAGCATTTT

d_call: TRBD2
clone_size: NA
v_call: TRBV15
cdr3_length: 16
j_call: TRBJ2-7
cdr3_aa: CATSRARTSRGYEQYF
cdr3_nt: TGTGCCACCAGCAGAGCGCGGACTAGCAGGGGCTACGAGCAGTACTTC

d_call: NA
clone_size: NA
v_call: TRBV27
cdr3_length: 14
j_call: TRBJ1-1
cdr3_aa: CASSPWTRSSEAFF
cdr3_nt: TGTGCCAGCAGTCCCTGGACACGATCATCTGAAGCTTTCTTT

d_call: NA
clone_size: few
v_call: TRBV5-6
cdr3_length: 18
j_call: TRBJ2-6
cdr3_aa: CASSLTGPPISGANVLTF
cdr3_nt: TGTGCCAGCAGCTTAACAGGGCCACCTATCTCTGGGGCCAACGTCCTGACTTTC

d_call: NA
clone_size: NA
v_call: TRBV6-2/TRBV6-3
cdr3_length: 15
j_call: TRBJ1-2
cdr3_aa: CASSYFLGDTYGYTF
cdr3_nt: TGTGCCAGCAGTTACTTTTTAGGGGACACCTATGGCTACACCTTC

d_call: TRBD1
clone_size: NA
v_call: TRBV7-8
cdr3_length: 16
j_call: TRBJ2-7
cdr3_aa: CASSHGHGTGTYEQYF
cdr3_nt: TGTGCCAGCAGCCACGGCCATGGGACAGGGACCTACGAGCAGTACTTC

d_call: TRBD2
clone_size: NA
v_call: TRBV11-2
cdr3_length: 16
j_call: TRBJ2-7
cdr3_aa: CASSLVSGGSLYEQYF
cdr3_nt: TGTGCCAGCAGCTTAGTGTCGGGAGGTTCCCTCTACGAGCAGTACTTC

d_call: TRBD2
clone_size: few
v_call: TRBV5-1
cdr3_length: 14
j_call: TRBJ2-7
cdr3_aa: CASSPAGGGYEQYF
cdr3_nt: TGCGCCAGCAGCCCCGCGGGGGGGGGCTACGAGCAGTACTTC

d_call: NA
clone_size: NA
v_call: TRBV3-1
cdr3_length: 14
j_call: TRBJ2-4
cdr3_aa: CASSPGHVKNIQYF
cdr3_nt: TGTGCCAGCAGCCCCGGACATGTCAAAAACATTCAGTACTTC

d_call: NA
clone_size: NA
v_call: TRBV7-3
cdr3_length: 15
j_call: TRBJ2-2
cdr3_aa: CASSAGTSNTGELFF
cdr3_nt: TGTGCCAGCAGCGCCGGGACTTCGAACACCGGGGAGCTGTTTTTT

d_call: TRBD2
clone_size: few
v_call: TRBV25-1
cdr3_length: 18
j_call: TRBJ2-5
cdr3_aa: CARGRGSERTTPQETQYF
cdr3_nt: TGTGCCAGGGGGCGGGGGAGTGAACGGACCACCCCCCAAGAGACCCAGTACTTC

d_call: NA
clone_size: few
v_call: TRBV5-1
cdr3_length: 16
j_call: TRBJ2-2
cdr3_aa: CASSLGDHVNTGELFF
cdr3_nt: TGCGCCAGCAGCTTGGGGGACCACGTTAACACCGGGGAGCTGTTTTTT

d_call: TRBD2
clone_size: NA
v_call: TRBV5-1
cdr3_length: 17
j_call: TRBJ2-3
cdr3_aa: CASSLVLAGEAADTQYF
cdr3_nt: TGCGCCAGCAGCTTGGTTTTAGCGGGAGAGGCGGCAGATACGCAGTATTTT

d_call: NA
clone_size: few
v_call: TRBV2
cdr3_length: 11
j_call: TRBJ2-1
cdr3_aa: CASTWSDEQFF
cdr3_nt: TGTGCCAGCACCTGGTCTGATGAGCAGTTCTTC

d_call: TRBD1
clone_size: NA
v_call: TRBV12-3/TRBV12-4
cdr3_length: 18
j_call: TRBJ1-5
cdr3_aa: CASSSPRRWTGNNQPQHF
cdr3_nt: TGTGCCAGCAGTTCCCCTAGACGATGGACAGGGAATAATCAGCCCCAGCATTTT

d_call: TRBD2
clone_size: NA
v_call: TRBV20-1
cdr3_length: 20
j_call: TRBJ2-7
cdr3_aa: CSARVVSDPGLAGASYEQYF
cdr3_nt: TGCAGTGCTAGAGTCGTTTCGGACCCCGGACTAGCGGGAGCCTCCTACGAGCAGTACTTC

d_call: TRBD1
clone_size: NA
v_call: TRBV16
cdr3_length: 14
j_call: TRBJ1-1
cdr3_aa: CASSRDRVNTEAFF
cdr3_nt: TGTGCCAGCAGCCGCGACAGGGTGAACACTGAAGCTTTCTTT

d_call: TRBD1
clone_size: few
v_call: TRBV5-4
cdr3_length: 16
j_call: TRBJ2-2
cdr3_aa: CASSLQPGQITGELFF
cdr3_nt: TGTGCCAGCAGCTTACAACCGGGACAGATTACCGGGGAGCTGTTTTTT

d_call: NA
clone_size: NA
v_call: TRBV7-9
cdr3_length: 12
j_call: TRBJ2-7
cdr3_aa: CASSSVLYEQYF
cdr3_nt: TGTGCCAGCAGCTCGGTACTCTACGAGCAGTACTTC

d_call: TRBD1
clone_size: NA
v_call: TRBV7-9
cdr3_length: 15
j_call: TRBJ2-2
cdr3_aa: CASSSTLTGAGELFF
cdr3_nt: TGTGCCAGCAGCTCAACCCTTACAGGGGCCGGGGAGCTGTTTTTT

d_call: NA
clone_size: NA
v_call: TRBV10-3
cdr3_length: 12
j_call: TRBJ2-2
cdr3_aa: CAIAGNTGELFF
cdr3_nt: TGTGCCATCGCGGGGAACACCGGGGAGCTGTTTTTT

d_call: NA
clone_size: NA
v_call: TRBV11-2
cdr3_length: 12
j_call: TRBJ2-1
cdr3_aa: CASSRGSHRQFF
cdr3_nt: TGTGCCAGCAGCCGCGGGTCCCATCGGCAGTTCTTC

d_call: NA
clone_size: few
v_call: TRBV20-1
cdr3_length: 14
j_call: TRBJ2-7
cdr3_aa: CSAKERGGGYEQYF
cdr3_nt: TGCAGTGCCAAAGAACGGGGTGGGGGCTACGAGCAGTACTTC

d_call: NA
clone_size: NA
v_call: TRBV2
cdr3_length: 13
j_call: TRBJ1-1
cdr3_aa: CASNGDLNTEAFF
cdr3_nt: TGTGCCAGCAACGGAGATCTGAACACTGAAGCTTTCTTT

d_call: TRBD1
clone_size: few
v_call: TRBV5-5
cdr3_length: 16
j_call: TRBJ1-6
cdr3_aa: CASSFSGTGFNSPLHF
cdr3_nt: TGTGCCAGCAGCTTCTCCGGGACAGGGTTCAATTCACCCCTCCACTTT

d_call: TRBD1
clone_size: NA
v_call: TRBV2
cdr3_length: 15
j_call: TRBJ2-1
cdr3_aa: CASSGDRSSYNEQFF
cdr3_nt: TGTGCCAGCAGCGGGGACAGGTCATCCTACAATGAGCAGTTCTTC

d_call: NA
clone_size: few
v_call: TRBV28
cdr3_length: 12
j_call: TRBJ1-5
cdr3_aa: CASRDIYQPQHF
cdr3_nt: TGTGCCAGCCGGGACATCTATCAGCCCCAGCATTTT

d_call: NA
clone_size: NA
v_call: TRBV7-2
cdr3_length: 15
j_call: TRBJ2-3
cdr3_aa: CASSLNRGLEDTQYF
cdr3_nt: TGTGCCAGCAGCTTAAACAGGGGACTTGAAGATACGCAGTATTTT

d_call: TRBD2
clone_size: once
v_call: TRBV3-1
cdr3_length: 17
j_call: TRBJ2-3
cdr3_aa: CASSQRGLAAITDTQYF
cdr3_nt: TGTGCCAGCAGCCAGCGCGGACTAGCGGCCATCACAGATACGCAGTATTTT

d_call: NA
clone_size: many
v_call: TRBV4-1
cdr3_length: 15
j_call: TRBJ2-5
cdr3_aa: CASSQEGVYQETQYF
cdr3_nt: TGCGCCAGCAGCCAAGAAGGAGTGTACCAAGAGACCCAGTACTTC

d_call: NA
clone_size: few
v_call: TRBV20-1
cdr3_length: 16
j_call: TRBJ2-6
cdr3_aa: CSAPGGTPSGANVLTF
cdr3_nt: TGCAGTGCTCCCGGTGGGACGCCCTCTGGGGCCAACGTCCTGACTTTC

d_call: TRBD1
clone_size: few
v_call: TRBV5-1
cdr3_length: 11
j_call: TRBJ1-2
cdr3_aa: CASQDRGGYTF
cdr3_nt: TGCGCCAGTCAGGACAGGGGTGGCTACACCTTC

d_call: NA
clone_size: many
v_call: TRBV20-1
cdr3_length: 8
j_call: TRBJ1-1
cdr3_aa: CSVTEAFF
cdr3_nt: TGCAGTGTAACTGAAGCTTTCTTT

d_call: TRBD1
clone_size: few
v_call: TRBV7-9
cdr3_length: 16
j_call: TRBJ2-5
cdr3_aa: CASSIQSGTGSETQYF
cdr3_nt: TGTGCCAGCAGCATACAATCCGGGACAGGGAGTGAGACCCAGTACTTC

d_call: NA
clone_size: few
v_call: TRBV11-2
cdr3_length: 13
j_call: TRBJ2-5
cdr3_aa: CASSLILVETQYF
cdr3_nt: TGTGCCAGCAGCTTAATCCTGGTAGAGACCCAGTACTTC

d_call: TRBD1
clone_size: NA
v_call: TRBV6-1
cdr3_length: 15
j_call: TRBJ1-5
cdr3_aa: CASTPTGGFGQPQHF
cdr3_nt: TGTGCCAGCACCCCGACAGGGGGCTTTGGTCAGCCCCAGCATTTT